This passage covers 28 T cell receptor beta chains from one sample sequenced in a study of spatial heterogeneity in lung cancer. Described time point: sample taken at primary tumor resection. Tumor, nontumor lung or frozen PBMC supplied whole RNA that was sequenced unsorted. TCRdb reprocessed the 5' RACE reads with MiXCR, giving one entry per CDR3 protein. The repertoire holds roughly 15,000 distinct CDR3 sequences, roughly 7.7% seen once, with roughly a third in the top ten. The sample consisted of PBMCs, taken at surgery. Source of these receptors: a female donor with early-stage non-small cell lung cancer.

This clonotype turned up a few times. The chain is built from TRBV20-1 and TRBJ1-6, with 8 bases identical to TRBD1. V shed 0 bases and J 7 bases; nucleotides not matched to a gene: 5. The CDR3 length is 15 residues. The germline CDR1 and CDR2 sequences are DFQATT and SNEGSKA (reference sequence). In DNA, the CDR3 is TGCAGTGCTAGAGATCTCGGGACAGGAAATTCACCCCTCCACTTT. Amino acid sequence: CSARDLGTGNSPLHF.

This clonotype was observed many times. The chain combines TRBV9 with TRBJ1-1; no definite D call. CDR1 and CDR2 from the germline V gene are SGDLS and YYNGEE. Trimming removed 4 bases from V and 4 bases from J, with 11 bases in between. There are 13 residues in the CDR3. The CDR3 is CASSPSGSTEAFF. The DNA for the CDR3 is TGTGCCAGCAGCCCCTCGGGAAGCACTGAAGCTTTCTTT. The whole variable domain, filled in from reference TRBV9 and TRBJ1-1, reads DSGVTQTPKHLITATGQRVTLRCSPRSGDLSVYWYQQSLDQGLQFLIQYYNGEERAKGNILERFSAQQFPDLHSELNLSSLELGDSALYFCASSPSGSTEAFFGQGTRLTVV.

The table lists this clonotype with many counts. The chain employs TRBV20-1 and TRBJ1-2; D is uncertain. Looked up from germline, CDR1 is DFQATT and CDR2 is SNEGSKA (reference sequence). This CDR3 region has 13 residues. Trimming took off 6 bases at V and 0 bases at J, with 11 bases between the two ends. CDR3 DNA: TGCAGTGCCCCCGCCGCGGCTAACTATGGCTACACCTTC. As protein: CSAPAAANYGYTF.

In this sample, this clonotype turned up many times. The chain carries TRBV20-1 and TRBJ2-7; 11 bases agree with TRBD2. The CDR3 totals 21 residues. Germline CDR1 and CDR2: DFQATT and SNEGSKA (reference sequence). After removal of 0 bases from V and 0 bases from J, the junction contained 19 bases not matched to a gene. For the CDR3, the DNA is TGCAGTGCTAGAGATGCCCCTCTGTATAGCGGGAGGGCGAGGTTCTCCTACGAGCAGTACTTC. Its translation: CSARDAPLYSGRARFSYEQYF.

This clonotype was observed at least ten times. The rearrangement joins TRBV28 to TRBJ1-5; D is possibly TRBD1 (6 bases). V lost 3 bases to trimming and J lost 0 bases, with 12 bases between them. The CDR3 contains 16 residues. The germline CDR1 and CDR2 sequences are MDHEN and SYDVKM. CDR3 bases: TGTGCCAGCAGTTTTGTTGGGACATATAGCAATCAGCCCCAGCATTTT. Translated: CASSFVGTYSNQPQHF.

This clonotype was seen many times. The chain links TRBV18 to TRBJ1-2; the match to TRBD1 covers 7 bases. Germline loops: CDR1 KGHSH, CDR2 LQKENI. The CDR3 is 14 amino acids. Losses at the gene ends were 4 bases for V and 2 bases for J; bases not matched to a gene: 4. The chain's CDR3 is CASSLDRQNYGYTF. In DNA, the CDR3 is TGTGCCAGCTCACTGGACAGGCAAAACTATGGCTACACCTTC.

This clonotype was found many times. The rearrangement uses TRBV5-1 and TRBJ2-3; no firm D call. Deletions cut 0 bases from V and 2 bases from J, with 7 bases between. From germline, CDR1 is SGHRS and CDR2 YFSETQ. The CDR3 has 14 amino acids. The CDR3 coding sequence is TGCGCCAGCAGCTTGGGCAGCTACACAGATACGCAGTATTTT. Translated: CASSLGSYTDTQYF.

This clonotype was seen at least ten times. The chain uses TRBV29-1 and TRBJ2-1, with D perhaps being TRBD1 or TRBD2 (5 bases each). The V end lost 7 bases, the J end lost 5 bases, and 18 bases lay between the germline ends. CDR3 length: 14 residues. Germline assignment: CDR1 SQVTM and CDR2 ANQGSEA. The CDR3 reads CSGRQGLVDNEQFF. CDR3 DNA: TGCAGCGGGAGGCAGGGTCTGGTGGACAATGAGCAGTTCTTC.

The chain employs TRBV5-1 and TRBJ2-3; 15 bases line up with TRBD2. The ends lost 7 bases at V and 0 bases at J; junction bases unmatched: 3. The germline gives CDR1 SGHRS, CDR2 YFSETQ. This CDR3 comprises 16 residues. Written as DNA, the CDR3 is TGCGCCAGCTCCGGACTAGCGGGAGGGAGCACAGATACGCAGTATTTT. Its translation: CASSGLAGGSTDTQYF.

This clonotype occurred many times. CDR3 nucleotide sequence: TGTGCCAGCAGTAGCCCGGGACTAGCGGGACCTAGCACAGATACGCAGTATTTT. Translation: CASSSPGLAGPSTDTQYF. This rearrangement joins TRBV2 to TRBJ2-3, with 13 nucleotides matching TRBD2. The V gene end was trimmed by 5 bases and the J gene end by 0 bases; junction bases not matched to a gene: 8. The CDR3 runs 18 residues. From germline, CDR1 is SNHLY and CDR2 FYNNEI.

This clonotype was counted many times. This chain joins TRBV6-1 and TRBJ1-1; D gene ambiguous. Trimming took off 2 bases at V and 5 bases at J, with 12 bases between the two ends. The length of the CDR3 is 14 residues. CDR1 and CDR2 from the germline V gene are MNHNS and SASEGT. CDR3 DNA sequence: TGTGCCAGCAGTGAATACCTGAAGGGAACTGAAGCTTTCTTT. Its translation is CASSEYLKGTEAFF.

This clonotype appeared many times. This chain uses TRBV2 with TRBJ2-1; 7 nucleotides agree with TRBD2. The ends lost 8 bases at V and 2 bases at J; junction bases unmatched: 6. CDR3 length: 14 amino acids. The germline V gene encodes CDR1 SNHLY and CDR2 FYNNEI. The CDR3 sequence is CASRGDYTYNEQFF. The CDR3 region has the DNA TGTGCCAGCCGGGGGGATTATACCTACAATGAGCAGTTCTTC.

This clonotype was seen at least ten times. The J gene is TRBJ2-1, the V gene TRBV7-6, with no clear D. Trimming removed 3 bases at V and 1 base at J, with 4 bases between. The CDR3 runs to 13 residues. The germline V gene has CDR1 SGHVS and CDR2 FNYEAQ. The CDR3 bases are TGTGCCAGCAGCTTCCAGTCCTACAATGAGCAGTTCTTC. Encoded protein: CASSFQSYNEQFF. The full variable domain, in which reference TRBV7-6 and TRBJ2-1 provide the parts outside the CDR3, is GAGVSQSPRYKVTKRGQDVALRCDPISGHVSLYWYRQALGQGPEFLTYFNYEAQQDKSGLPNDRFSAERPEGSISTLTIQRTEQRDSAMYRCASSFQSYNEQFFGPGTRLTVL.

This clonotype has more than one count but fewer than ten. The genes are TRBV7-9 and TRBJ2-6, with D possibly TRBD1 on 5 matching bases. The germline CDR1 and CDR2 sequences are SEHNR and FQNEAQ (reference sequence). CDR3 length equals 18 residues. Trimming left V 5 bases short and J 1 base short, with 18 bases between. The CDR3: CASSHRQTQASGANVLTF. Written as DNA, the CDR3 is TGTGCCAGCAGCCACAGACAAACACAGGCTTCTGGGGCCAACGTCCTGACTTTC. Drawing the rest from reference TRBV7-9 and TRBJ2-6, the complete variable domain is DTGVSQNPRHKITKRGQNVTFRCDPISEHNRLYWYRQTLGQGPEFLTYFQNEAQLEKSRLLSDRFSAERPKGSFSTLEIQRTEQGDSAMYLCASSHRQTQASGANVLTFGAGSRLTVL.

There are many counts of this clonotype. The V gene is TRBV6-6, the J gene TRBJ2-1; TRBD2 matches 10 bases. CDR1 and CDR2 from the germline V gene are MNHNY and SVGAGI (reference sequence). V lost 7 bases and J lost 10; bases outside the gene matches: 7. The length of the CDR3 is 13 residues. In nucleotides, the CDR3 is TGTGCCAGCACCGCTAGCGGGGGAGGGGAGCAGTTCTTC. Its translation: CASTASGGGEQFF.

This clonotype occurred many times. The chain couples TRBV30 to TRBJ1-5, with TRBD1 as a possible D gene (5 bases). This CDR3 is 15 amino acids long. Germline assignment: CDR1 GTSNPN and CDR2 SVGIG (reference sequence). Trimming took off 3 bases at V and 0 bases at J, with 12 bases between the two ends. The CDR3 DNA sequence: TGTGCCTGGAGCTCCGACAGAATTAGCAATCAGCCCCAGCATTTT. This encodes CAWSSDRISNQPQHF.

This clonotype was seen ten or more times. This chain connects TRBV5-6 to TRBJ2-7, with 7 bases aligning to TRBD2. This CDR3 region has 14 residues. The V and J ends lost 3 bases and 2 bases, in that order; junction bases with no gene match: 5. Germline V gene data show CDR1 as SGHDT and CDR2 as YYEEEE. The DNA of the CDR3 is TGTGCCAGCAGCTATCTGGGGAGGGCCTACGAGCAGTACTTC. Translation gives CASSYLGRAYEQYF.

This clonotype was seen at least ten times. The chain recombines TRBV7-2 with TRBJ1-3, with D unclear. V was shortened by 5 bases and J by 10 bases, with 9 bases between the two germline ends. This CDR3 comprises 11 residues. Germline CDR1 SGHTA, CDR2 FQGNSA. Here the CDR3 reads CASSRGPTIYF. The CDR3 bases are TGTGCCAGCAGCCGCGGACCGACCATATATTTT.

This clonotype has at least ten counts. The chain combines TRBV5-1 with TRBJ2-1; 7 bases map to TRBD2. Germline-derived CDR1 and CDR2 are SGHRS and YFSETQ. J gave up 0 bases and V 5 bases, and 5 bases lay outside the gene matches. The CDR3 runs 15 residues. CDR3 sequence reads: CASSSGGSSYNEQFF. The CDR3 DNA reads TGCGCCAGCAGTTCGGGCGGGAGCTCCTACAATGAGCAGTTCTTC.

This clonotype was observed many times. The J gene is TRBJ1-1, the V gene TRBV6-5; the D is unclear. In germline, CDR1 is MNHEY, CDR2 SVGAGI. This CDR3 contains 16 residues. V shed 0 bases and J shed 0 bases, with 11 bases lying between them. CDR3 in DNA: TGTGCCAGCAGTTACTCAGGGTTACGAATGAACACTGAAGCTTTCTTT. It specifies CASSYSGLRMNTEAFF.

In this sample, this clonotype turned up many times. The chain is built from TRBV12-3 or TRBV12-4 and TRBJ2-2; TRBD1 matches 10 bases. There are 15 residues in the CDR3. With 3 bases clipped from V and 6 bases from J, the junction kept 4 bases outside the gene matches. This CDR3 is CASSFGTGAAGELFF. The CDR3 DNA sequence: TGTGCCAGCAGTTTTGGGACAGGGGCTGCCGGGGAGCTGTTTTTT.

This clonotype showed up just a few times. The chain joins TRBV18 to TRBJ2-1; 9 bases match TRBD2. J lost 3 bases, V lost 3 bases, and 6 bases had no gene match. CDR1 and CDR2 (germline): KGHSH, LQKENI. This CDR3 is built from 16 residues. The CDR3 DNA is TGTGCCAGCTCACCTCTAGCGGGAAGCCGCTACAATGAGCAGTTCTTC. Translated: CASSPLAGSRYNEQFF.

Ten or more counts support this clonotype. The CDR3: CASSPDRGPYGYTF. The DNA for the CDR3 is TGTGCCAGCTCACCTGACAGGGGACCCTATGGCTACACCTTC. The chain couples TRBV18 to TRBJ1-2, with 8 bases that match TRBD1. CDR1 and CDR2 from the germline V gene are KGHSH and LQKENI. Trimming cost V 3 bases and J 4 bases; bases outside gene matches: 4. The CDR3 spans 14 residues.

This clonotype was observed at least ten times. CDR3 loop: CSVQRDLNEQFF. The DNA for the CDR3 is TGCAGCGTCCAGAGGGACCTCAATGAGCAGTTCTTC. The chain recombines TRBV29-1 with TRBJ2-1, with D possibly called TRBD1 or TRBD2 (5 bases each). Trimming removed 6 bases from V and 6 bases from J, with 12 bases in between. The CDR3 has 12 amino acids. CDR1 is SQVTM and CDR2 is ANQGSEA in the germline V gene.

This clonotype was detected many times. The gene calls are TRBV10-1 and TRBJ1-4, with unresolved D. This CDR3 is 14 amino acids long. In germline, CDR1 is WNHNN, CDR2 SYGVQD (reference sequence). Deletions cut 3 bases from V and 0 bases from J, with 5 bases between. The CDR3 reads CASSDGSTNEKLFF. The CDR3 DNA is TGCGCCAGCAGTGATGGGTCAACTAATGAAAAACTGTTTTTT.

Many counts were recorded for this clonotype. J is TRBJ1-3 and V is TRBV4-1, with D unresolved. Germline V gene lookup returns CDR1 MGHRA and CDR2 YSYEKL. There are 14 residues in the CDR3. Trimming removed 4 bases from V and 2 bases from J, with 9 bases in between. CDR3 in DNA: TGCGCCAGCAGCCCCGGAGGTGCTGGAAACACCATATATTTT. It is translated as CASSPGGAGNTIYF.

This clonotype was seen repeatedly, ten times or more. The chain couples TRBV18 to TRBJ2-6; the match to TRBD1 covers 7 bases. The CDR3 length is 18 residues. The germline gives CDR1 KGHSH, CDR2 LQKENI. After removal of 5 bases from V and 0 bases from J, the junction contained 10 bases not matched to a gene. The CDR3 loop reads CASSSEGTASSGANVLTF. DNA of the CDR3: TGTGCCAGCTCATCCGAAGGGACAGCTTCCTCTGGGGCCAACGTCCTGACTTTC.

This clonotype was seen many times. This chain links TRBV7-8 with TRBJ2-2; TRBD1 matches at 7 bases. Germline CDR1 and CDR2: SGHVS and FQNEAQ. This CDR3 has 16 amino acids. With V trimmed by 5 bases and J by 2 bases, 8 bases remained unmatched. The CDR3 spells CASSKGQLVNTGELFF. The CDR3 coding sequence is TGTGCCAGCAGCAAGGGACAGCTCGTAAACACCGGGGAGCTGTTTTTT.